The source of this TCR beta chain is a study of blood T cell repertoires in COVID-19. The V and J ends lost 0 bases and 0 bases respectively, with 9 bases between them. The germline V gene encodes CDR1 SGHAT and CDR2 FQNNGV. The CDR3 loop spans 15 amino acids. Measured with immunoSEQ multiplex PCR; TCRdb has only the in-frame clones, and not every one. In the table there are 75,000 to 100,000 clones, around 78% of which are singletons. The chain uses TRBV11-2 and TRBJ2-7; D is undetermined. The source is a human donor in a cohort sampled during active COVID-19. Specimen: peripheral blood. The CDR3 nucleotides read TGTGCCAGCAGCTTAGAGGGCCCGAGCTCCTACGAGCAGTACTTC. Its protein product is CASSLEGPSSYEQYF.